These 4 T cell receptor beta chains share one sample of origin, sequenced in a study of T cell changes during pregnancy in multiple sclerosis. TCRdb's copy holds only in-frame clones and misses some; the assay was immunoSEQ multiplex PCR. The sample holds more than 90,000 clones, approximately 92% seen once. The input for sequencing was peripheral blood, taken after pregnancy. The source is a female donor with multiple sclerosis, enrolled in a pregnancy study.

This sequence joins TRBV2 and TRBJ2-7; TRBD2 is a possible D gene (6 bases). Germline CDR1 SNHLY, CDR2 FYNNEI. The ends were cut back, 4 bases at V and 0 bases at J, with 10 bases in the middle. This CDR3 is built from 14 residues. The chain's CDR3 is CASSVRGTSYEQYF. Written as DNA, the CDR3 is TGTGCCAGCAGTGTGCGGGGCACCTCCTACGAGCAGTACTTC.

The CDR3 protein is CASSVFPLGRGDSNTGELFF. CDR3 nucleotide sequence: TGTGCCAGCAGCGTATTCCCCTTGGGGCGGGGAGACTCGAACACCGGGGAGCTGTTTTTT. The V call is TRBV9, the J call TRBJ2-2; TRBD2 might be the D (6 bases). The CDR3 has 20 residues. V gave up 1 base and J gave up 0 bases, with 22 bases separating them. Germline-derived CDR1 and CDR2 are SGDLS and YYNGEE. Variable domain in full (rest from reference TRBV9 and TRBJ2-2): DSGVTQTPKHLITATGQRVTLRCSPRSGDLSVYWYQQSLDQGLQFLIQYYNGEERAKGNILERFSAQQFPDLHSELNLSSLELGDSALYFCASSVFPLGRGDSNTGELFFGEGSRLTVL.

The chain employs TRBV14 and TRBJ2-7; 10 bases match TRBD1. CDR1 is SGHDN and CDR2 is FVKESK in the germline V gene. The CDR3 length is 17 residues. The V segment lost 4 bases and the J segment 3 bases; nucleotides outside the gene matches: 12. The DNA for the CDR3 is TGTGCCAGCAGCCCGATAAATTACCGGGACAGGGGCTACGAGCAGTACTTC. This gives the protein CASSPINYRDRGYEQYF.

V is TRBV19 and J is TRBJ2-2; 7 bases fit TRBD1. The CDR3 has 14 amino acids. The V segment lost 4 bases and the J segment 6 bases; nucleotides outside the gene matches: 5. The germline V gene has CDR1 LNHDA and CDR2 SQIVND (reference sequence). The CDR3 here is CASSRQGDAGELFF. DNA for the CDR3: TGTGCCAGTAGTAGACAGGGTGACGCCGGGGAGCTGTTTTTT.